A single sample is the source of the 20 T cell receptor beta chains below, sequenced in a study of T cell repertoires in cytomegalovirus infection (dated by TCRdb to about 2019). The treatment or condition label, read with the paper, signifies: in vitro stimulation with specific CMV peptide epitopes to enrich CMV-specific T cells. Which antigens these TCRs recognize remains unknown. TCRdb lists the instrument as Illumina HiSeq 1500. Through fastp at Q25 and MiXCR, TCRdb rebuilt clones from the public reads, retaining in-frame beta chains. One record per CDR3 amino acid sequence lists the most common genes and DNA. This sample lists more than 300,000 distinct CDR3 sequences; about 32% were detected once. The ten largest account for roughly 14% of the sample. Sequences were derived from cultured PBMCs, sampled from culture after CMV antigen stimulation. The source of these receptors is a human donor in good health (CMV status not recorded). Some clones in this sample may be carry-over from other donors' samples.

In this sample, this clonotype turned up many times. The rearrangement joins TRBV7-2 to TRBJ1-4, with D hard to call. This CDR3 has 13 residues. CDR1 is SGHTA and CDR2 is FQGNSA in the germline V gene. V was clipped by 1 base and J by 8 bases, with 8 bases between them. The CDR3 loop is CASSLGAVEKLFF. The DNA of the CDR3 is TGTGCCAGCAGCTTAGGGGCGGTGGAAAAACTGTTTTTT. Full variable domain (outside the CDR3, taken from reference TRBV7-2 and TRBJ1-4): GAGVSQSPSNKVTEKGKDVELRCDPISGHTALYWYRQSLGQGLEFLIYFQGNSAPDKSGLPSDRFSAERTGGSVSTLTIQRTQQEDSAVYLCASSLGAVEKLFFGSGTQLSVL.

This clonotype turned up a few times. The CDR3 DNA reads TGTGCCAGCAGTCCTACTGGGAGGAACACTGAAGCTTTCTTT. This translates into CASSPTGRNTEAFF. The chain is built from TRBV12-3 or TRBV12-4 and TRBJ1-1; D gene unclear. Trimming removed 5 bases at V and 1 base at J, with 11 bases between. This CDR3 spans 14 amino acids.

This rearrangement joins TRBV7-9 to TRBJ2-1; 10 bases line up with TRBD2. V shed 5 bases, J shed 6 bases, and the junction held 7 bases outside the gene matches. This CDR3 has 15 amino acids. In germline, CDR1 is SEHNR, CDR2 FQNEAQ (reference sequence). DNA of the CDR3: TGTGCCAGCAGCACTAGGACTAGCGGAATCAATGAGCAGTTCTTC. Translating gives CASSTRTSGINEQFF.

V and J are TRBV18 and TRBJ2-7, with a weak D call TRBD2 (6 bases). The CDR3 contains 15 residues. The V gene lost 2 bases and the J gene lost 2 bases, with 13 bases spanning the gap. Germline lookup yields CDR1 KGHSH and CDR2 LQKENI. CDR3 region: CASSPWDGTPYEQYF. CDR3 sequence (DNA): TGTGCCAGCTCACCATGGGACGGGACTCCCTACGAGCAGTACTTC. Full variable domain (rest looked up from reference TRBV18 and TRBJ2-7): NAGVMQNPRHLVRRRGQEARLRCSPMKGHSHVYWYRQLPEEGLKFMVYLQKENIIDESGMPKERFSAEFPKEGPSILRIQQVVRGDSAAYFCASSPWDGTPYEQYFGPGTRLTVT.

The CDR3 protein is CASSVDGPSYNEQFF. CDR3 DNA sequence: TGTGCCAGCAGCGTAGATGGTCCCTCCTACAATGAGCAGTTCTTC. The chain links TRBV9 to TRBJ2-1; unclear D gene. V was pared by 0 bases and J by 0 bases, with 7 bases between. Germline CDR1 reads SGDLS; CDR2 reads YYNGEE. The length of the CDR3 is 15 residues.

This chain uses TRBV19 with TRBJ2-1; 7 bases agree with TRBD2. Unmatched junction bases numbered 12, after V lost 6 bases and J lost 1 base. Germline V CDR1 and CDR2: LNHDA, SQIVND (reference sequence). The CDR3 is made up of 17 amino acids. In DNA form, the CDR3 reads TGTGCCAGTAGGAGGCTCGTCCCGGGAGGATCCTACAATGAGCAGTTCTTC. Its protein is CASRRLVPGGSYNEQFF.

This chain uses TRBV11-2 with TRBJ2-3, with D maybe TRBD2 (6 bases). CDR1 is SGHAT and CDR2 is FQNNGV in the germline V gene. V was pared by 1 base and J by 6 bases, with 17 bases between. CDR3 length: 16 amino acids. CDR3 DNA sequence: TGTGCCAGCAGCTTAGGGAGGCGGGCTAGCGCGGATACGCAGTATTTT. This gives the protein CASSLGRRASADTQYF. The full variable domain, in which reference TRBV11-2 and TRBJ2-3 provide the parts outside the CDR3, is EAGVAQSPRYKIIEKRQSVAFWCNPISGHATLYWYQQILGQGPKLLIQFQNNGVVDDSQLPKDRFSAERLKGVDSTLKIQPAKLEDSAVYLCASSLGRRASADTQYFGPGTRLTVL.

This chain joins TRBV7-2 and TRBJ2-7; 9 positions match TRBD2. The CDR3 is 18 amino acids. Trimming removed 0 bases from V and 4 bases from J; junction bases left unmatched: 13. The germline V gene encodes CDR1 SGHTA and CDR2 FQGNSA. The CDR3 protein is CASSLAVSGRSKGYEQYF. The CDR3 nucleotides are TGTGCCAGCAGCTTAGCAGTTAGCGGGAGATCAAAGGGATACGAGCAGTACTTC.

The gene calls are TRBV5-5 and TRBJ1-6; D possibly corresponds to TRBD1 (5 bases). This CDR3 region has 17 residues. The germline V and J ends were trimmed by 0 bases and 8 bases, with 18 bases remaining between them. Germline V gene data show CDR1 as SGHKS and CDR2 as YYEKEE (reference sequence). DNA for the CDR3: TGTGCCAGCAGCTTGGAACAGGTCGTATCGCGGTATTCACCCCTCCACTTT. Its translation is CASSLEQVVSRYSPLHF.

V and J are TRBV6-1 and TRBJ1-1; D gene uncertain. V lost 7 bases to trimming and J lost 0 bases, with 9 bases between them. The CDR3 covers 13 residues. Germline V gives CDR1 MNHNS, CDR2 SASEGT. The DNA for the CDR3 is TGTGCCAGCAAGGAGGTATTGAACACTGAAGCTTTCTTT. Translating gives CASKEVLNTEAFF.

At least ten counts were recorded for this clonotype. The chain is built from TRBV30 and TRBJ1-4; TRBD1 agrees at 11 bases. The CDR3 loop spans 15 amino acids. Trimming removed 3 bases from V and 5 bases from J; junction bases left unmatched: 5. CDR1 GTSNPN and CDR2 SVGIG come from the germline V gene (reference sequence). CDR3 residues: CAWSPGQGGNEKLFF. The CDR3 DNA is TGTGCCTGGAGCCCGGGACAGGGGGGAAATGAAAAACTGTTTTTT.

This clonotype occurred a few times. The CDR3 protein is CASSPDSYRGYTF. For the CDR3, the DNA is TGTGCCAGCAGCCCGGACAGTTACCGGGGCTACACCTTC. The chain couples TRBV6-2 or TRBV6-3 to TRBJ1-2; D may be TRBD1 (6 bases). V shed 6 bases and J shed 8 bases, with 16 bases lying between them. This CDR3 has 13 amino acids. Looked up from germline, CDR1 is MNHEY and CDR2 is SVGEGT.

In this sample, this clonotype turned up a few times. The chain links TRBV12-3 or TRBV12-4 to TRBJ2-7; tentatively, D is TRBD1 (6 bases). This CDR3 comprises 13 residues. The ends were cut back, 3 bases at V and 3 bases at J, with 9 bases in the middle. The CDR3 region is CASSLDRFYEQYV. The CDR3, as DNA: TGTGCCAGCAGTTTGGACAGATTCTACGAGCAGTACGTC.

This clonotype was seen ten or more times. Here the CDR3 DNA reads TGTGCCAGCAGCTTAGATACCCCCGTTACGCAGTATTTT. Residues: CASSLDTPVTQYF. The V gene is TRBV7-2, the J gene TRBJ2-3; no firm D call. The CDR3 covers 13 residues. CDR1 and CDR2 from the germline V gene are SGHTA and FQGNSA. The V gene lost 1 base and the J gene lost 8 bases, with 10 bases spanning the gap.

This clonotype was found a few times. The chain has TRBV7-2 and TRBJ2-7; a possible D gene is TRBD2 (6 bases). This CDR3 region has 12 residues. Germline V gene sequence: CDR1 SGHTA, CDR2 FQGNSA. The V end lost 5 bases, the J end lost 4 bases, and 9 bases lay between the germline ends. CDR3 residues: CASSPGLYEQYF. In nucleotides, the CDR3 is TGTGCCAGCAGCCCGGGACTTTACGAGCAGTACTTC.

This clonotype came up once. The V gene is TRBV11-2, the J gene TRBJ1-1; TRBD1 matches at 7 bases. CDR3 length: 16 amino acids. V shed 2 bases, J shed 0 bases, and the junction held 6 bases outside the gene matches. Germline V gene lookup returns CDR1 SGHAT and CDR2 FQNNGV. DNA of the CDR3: TGTGCCAGCAGCTTACAGGGGGGCAGACTGAACACTGAAGCTTTCTTT. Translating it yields CASSLQGGRLNTEAFF.

The CDR3 loop reads CASSLRTGDGEQFF. In DNA form, the CDR3 reads TGTGCCAGCAGTTTGAGGACGGGGGACGGTGAGCAGTTCTTC. The chain is built from TRBV12-3 or TRBV12-4 and TRBJ2-1; TRBD2 might be the D (6 bases). This CDR3 has 14 residues. V was cut by 3 bases and J by 9 bases, with 15 bases left in between.

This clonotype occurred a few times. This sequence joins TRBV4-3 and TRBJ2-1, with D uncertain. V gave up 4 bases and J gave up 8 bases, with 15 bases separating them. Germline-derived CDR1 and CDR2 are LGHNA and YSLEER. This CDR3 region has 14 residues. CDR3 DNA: TGCGCCAGCAGCCCCTGGGTCCGGGCCGATGAGCAGTTCTTC. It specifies CASSPWVRADEQFF.

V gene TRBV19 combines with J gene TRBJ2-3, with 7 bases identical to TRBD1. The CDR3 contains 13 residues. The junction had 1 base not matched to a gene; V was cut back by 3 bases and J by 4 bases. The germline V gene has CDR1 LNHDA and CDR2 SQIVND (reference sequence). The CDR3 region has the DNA TGTGCCAGTAGTATCCAGGGGGCAGATACGCAGTATTTT. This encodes CASSIQGADTQYF. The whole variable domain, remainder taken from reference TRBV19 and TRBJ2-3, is DGGITQSPKYLFRKEGQNVTLSCEQNLNHDAMYWYRQDPGQGLRLIYYSQIVNDFQKGDIAEGYSVSREKKESFPLTVTSAQKNPTAFYLCASSIQGADTQYFGPGTRLTVL.

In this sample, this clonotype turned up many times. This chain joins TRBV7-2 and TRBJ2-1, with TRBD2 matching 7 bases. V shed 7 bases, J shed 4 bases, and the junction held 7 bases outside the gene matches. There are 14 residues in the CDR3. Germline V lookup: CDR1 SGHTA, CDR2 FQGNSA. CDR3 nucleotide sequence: TGTGCCAGCAAAGGTCAGCGGGGTTACAATGAGCAGTTCTTC. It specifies CASKGQRGYNEQFF.